The 15 T cell receptor beta chains below were found in one sample sequenced in a study of cytomegalovirus exposure and HLA in healthy donors. Profiled with immunoSEQ multiplex PCR; TCRdb holds only in-frame clones, not every one. The repertoire holds 70,000 or so clones, 85% to 95% seen once, with roughly 1% in the top ten. Sequenced input: PBMCs. All receptors derive from a woman in her late teens or twenties in good health and CMV-seronegative.

V usage is TRBV19 and J usage is TRBJ2-1; perhaps TRBD2 as D (5 bases). Trimming pared 5 bases from V and 4 bases from J, leaving 9 bases between. Germline CDR1 is LNHDA and CDR2 is SQIVND (reference sequence). The CDR3 is 13 amino acids. The CDR3 bases are TGTGCCAGTAGTGCCGGACTTTACAATGAGCAGTTCTTC. It encodes CASSAGLYNEQFF.

This sequence joins TRBV27 and TRBJ1-4; D is ambiguous. Per the germline V gene, CDR1 is MNHEY and CDR2 is SMNVEV (reference sequence). There are 17 residues in the CDR3. Trimming took off 6 bases at V and 4 bases at J, with 21 bases between the two ends. The CDR3 is CASREMGIDGGNEKLFF. Here the CDR3 DNA reads TGTGCCAGCAGGGAAATGGGGATTGATGGAGGTAATGAAAAACTGTTTTTT.

This clone was detected once. CDR3 nucleotide sequence: TGTGCCAGCAGCTTAGGGGCCAATCCGGGGGGCTACACCTTC. Protein sequence: CASSLGANPGGYTF. V gene TRBV7-9 combines with J gene TRBJ1-2; D gene unclear. Deletions cut 1 base from V and 8 bases from J, with 14 bases between. This CDR3 is built from 14 residues. The germline V gene encodes CDR1 SEHNR and CDR2 FQNEAQ (reference sequence).

The chain recombines TRBV27 with TRBJ2-3; D might be TRBD2 (5 bases). V was cut by 6 bases and J by 4 bases, with 11 bases left in between. Germline V lookup: CDR1 MNHEY, CDR2 SMNVEV (reference sequence). There are 13 residues in the CDR3. The CDR3 is CASSLGLSDTQYF. In DNA form, the CDR3 reads TGTGCCAGCAGCCTCGGACTTTCAGATACGCAGTATTTT.

In this sample, this clone turned up once. This rearrangement joins TRBV11-3 to TRBJ1-1; TRBD1 is a possible D gene (6 bases). Trimming took off 2 bases at V and 6 bases at J, with 13 bases between the two ends. Germline values: CDR1 SGHNT, CDR2 YENEEA. This CDR3 has 14 amino acids. The CDR3, as DNA: TGTGCCAGCAGCTTACGGGGGGAGGGGGCTGAAGCTTTCTTT. It translates to CASSLRGEGAEAFF.

Here the CDR3 reads CASSRTDNEQFF. DNA of the CDR3: TGTGCCAGTAGCCGGACTGACAATGAGCAGTTCTTC. The chain links TRBV19 to TRBJ2-1; D possibly corresponds to TRBD2 (5 bases). The CDR3 is 12 amino acids. Trimming took 6 bases from V and 5 from J, leaving 8 bases between them. Germline V CDR1 and CDR2: LNHDA, SQIVND (reference sequence).

The chain joins TRBV6-1 to TRBJ2-7; 8 bases align to TRBD2. Germline lookup yields CDR1 MNHNS and CDR2 SASEGT. Germline trimming cut 2 bases from V and 5 bases from J; bases unmatched to any gene: 8. This CDR3 is 15 amino acids long. This CDR3 reads CASSEYSGTSNEQYF. Written as DNA, the CDR3 is TGTGCCAGCAGTGAATATAGTGGGACTAGTAACGAGCAGTACTTC.

The V and J genes are TRBV11-3 and TRBJ2-2, with 7 nucleotides matching TRBD1. Germline assignment: CDR1 SGHNT and CDR2 YENEEA. The CDR3 has 15 residues. V dropped 6 bases and J dropped 7; count of bases not matched to a gene: 11. CDR3 in DNA: TGTGCCAGCAGTCTTTCTGACAGGGCAGACGGGGAGCTGTTTTTT. Translating gives CASSLSDRADGELFF.

The V call is TRBV4-2, the J call TRBJ1-4; 10 bases line up with TRBD1. Germline V gene data show CDR1 as LGHNA and CDR2 as YNFKEQ. Losses at the gene ends were 2 bases for V and 5 bases for J; bases not matched to a gene: 17. This CDR3 contains 20 residues. The CDR3 region is CASSQFRYRDRGEENEKLFF. As DNA, the CDR3 is TGTGCCAGCAGCCAATTTCGATACCGGGACAGGGGAGAAGAAAATGAAAAACTGTTTTTT.

The rearrangement links TRBV19 to TRBJ2-5; the match to TRBD2 covers 14 bases. The V segment lost 6 bases and the J segment 4 bases; nucleotides outside the gene matches: 4. The CDR3 runs 15 residues. Germline V gives CDR1 LNHDA, CDR2 SQIVND (reference sequence). CDR3 nucleotide sequence: TGTGCCAGTAGGACCGGGACTAGCGGGGGAGAGACCCAGTACTTC. This gives the protein CASRTGTSGGETQYF.

The V gene is TRBV9, the J gene TRBJ1-2; 8 nucleotides agree with TRBD1. The CDR3 is made up of 14 amino acids. V shed 0 bases, J shed 8 bases, and the junction held 6 bases outside the gene matches. Germline-derived CDR1 and CDR2 are SGDLS and YYNGEE. The CDR3 loop is CASSVGTGLRGYTF. DNA of the CDR3: TGTGCCAGCAGCGTAGGGACAGGGCTTAGAGGCTACACCTTC.

The rearrangement uses TRBV9 and TRBJ2-6; 9 nucleotides align to TRBD1. Germline V gene sequence: CDR1 SGDLS, CDR2 YYNGEE. Trimming cost V 3 bases and J 0 bases; bases outside gene matches: 10. The CDR3 consists of 19 residues. CDR3 region: CASSGVNRGQSSGANVLTF. DNA of the CDR3: TGTGCCAGCAGCGGAGTTAACAGGGGGCAATCCTCTGGGGCCAACGTCCTGACTTTC.

This chain joins TRBV10-2 and TRBJ2-5, with TRBD2 identical over 7 bases. The CDR3 contains 15 residues. V lost 8 bases, J lost 3 bases, and 12 bases stayed unmatched. Germline-derived CDR1 and CDR2 are WSHSY and SAAADI. CDR3 coding DNA: TGCGCCAGCTCCATGGAGGGGACTAAAAAAGAGACCCAGTACTTC. The encoded protein is CASSMEGTKKETQYF.

The chain has TRBV6-1 and TRBJ1-1; D not certain. Looked up from germline, CDR1 is MNHNS and CDR2 is SASEGT. The length of the CDR3 is 15 residues. Deletions cut 6 bases from V and 0 bases from J, with 14 bases between. The DNA for the CDR3 is TGTGCCAGCAGCCAAACCTGGGCCCTGAACACTGAAGCTTTCTTT. Amino acid sequence: CASSQTWALNTEAFF.

The chain combines TRBV19 with TRBJ2-1, with D perhaps TRBD1 (6 bases). Per the germline V gene, CDR1 is LNHDA and CDR2 is SQIVND (reference sequence). The CDR3 is 13 residues long. With 3 bases removed from V and 6 bases from J, the gap between germline ends came to 9 bases. CDR3 sequence reads: CASSIGDTNEQFF. In DNA form, the CDR3 reads TGTGCCAGTAGTATCGGGGACACCAATGAGCAGTTCTTC.